This passage covers 22 T cell receptor beta chains from one sample sequenced in a study of control samples from healthy donors and cancer patients (TCRdb year 2020). The library was prepared using the immunoSEQ multiplex PCR assay. In TCRdb, the immuneACCESS table is reduced to in-frame sequences with V and J assigned. These tables do not hold every clone; where another copy was compared, an unresolved V gene accounts for under half, and the others remain unexplained. The sample includes around 130,000 clones, with roughly 90% observed a single time. The ten largest clones take up more than 6.5% of the sample. Sequencing was done on a sample of blood. The receptors shown here come from a young man in good health.

This rearrangement joins TRBV27 to TRBJ1-6; tentatively, D is TRBD1 (5 bases). CDR1 is MNHEY and CDR2 is SMNVEV in the germline V gene (reference sequence). There are 13 residues in the CDR3. V dropped 3 bases and J dropped 10 bases, with 10 bases sitting between them. The CDR3 DNA reads as TGTGCCAGCAGTTTCCAGGGTAAGTCACCCCTCCACTTT. This translates into CASSFQGKSPLHF.

The V and J genes are TRBV20-1 and TRBJ2-3, with no clear D. Looked up from germline, CDR1 is DFQATT and CDR2 is SNEGSKA (reference sequence). This CDR3 spans 13 amino acids. V gave up 3 bases and J gave up 0 bases, with 7 bases separating them. CDR3 in DNA: TGCAGTGCTAGTCCCCCTAGCACAGATACGCAGTATTTT. Amino acid sequence: CSASPPSTDTQYF.

In its sample, this clone was seen once. The chain employs TRBV5-1 and TRBJ1-1; TRBD1 matches 9 bases. The junction had 8 bases not matched to a gene; V was cut back by 4 bases and J by 4 bases. Germline CDR1 SGHRS, CDR2 YFSETQ. CDR3 size: 15 residues. The CDR3 sequence is CASSPGTGLSTEAFF. The CDR3 bases are TGCGCCAGCAGCCCCGGGACAGGGTTATCCACTGAAGCTTTCTTT.

V and J are TRBV19 and TRBJ1-1; 9 nucleotides line up with TRBD1. This CDR3 has 16 amino acids. Germline V gene sequence: CDR1 LNHDA, CDR2 SQIVND (reference sequence). V was clipped by 5 bases and J by 0 bases; unmatched bases: 7. In DNA form, the CDR3 reads TGTGCCAGTAGTGTTGGACAGGGGATAATGAACACTGAAGCTTTCTTT. Protein: CASSVGQGIMNTEAFF.

The count of this clone is one. The V and J genes are TRBV2 and TRBJ2-5; 7 bases map to TRBD2. Per the germline V gene, CDR1 is SNHLY and CDR2 is FYNNEI. V lost 6 bases, J lost 5 bases, and 12 bases stayed unmatched. The CDR3 length is 15 residues. The CDR3 sequence: CASSRAGTRAETQYF. DNA of the CDR3: TGTGCCAGCAGCCGAGCGGGGACGCGGGCGGAGACCCAGTACTTC.

The V gene is TRBV10-3, the J gene TRBJ2-7; 7 bases are shared with TRBD1. J gave up 5 bases and V 4 bases, and 11 bases lay outside the gene matches. Germline V gene lookup returns CDR1 ENHRY and CDR2 SYGVKD. CDR3 length: 15 residues. CDR3 amino acids: CAISGVGRGGDEQYF. The CDR3, as DNA: TGTGCCATCAGTGGGGTGGGGAGAGGGGGCGACGAGCAGTACTTC.

The chain uses TRBV6-6 and TRBJ2-3; 9 nucleotides agree with TRBD2. CDR3 length: 16 amino acids. Unmatched junction bases numbered 7, after V lost 2 bases and J lost 4 bases. CDR1 MNHNY and CDR2 SVGAGI come from the germline V gene (reference sequence). The CDR3 nucleotides read TGTGCCAGCAGTTACGGGCGGGGGGGCCGGTCAGATACGCAGTATTTT. Protein product: CASSYGRGGRSDTQYF.

The chain recombines TRBV30 with TRBJ2-7; no definite D call. CDR1 is GTSNPN and CDR2 is SVGIG in the germline V gene (reference sequence). This CDR3 has 13 amino acids. V lost 0 bases and J 1 base, leaving 7 bases between the germline ends. The CDR3: CAWSVHSSYEQYF. The CDR3 nucleotides are TGTGCCTGGAGTGTACACAGTTCCTACGAGCAGTACTTC.

This chain connects TRBV10-1 to TRBJ2-3; tentative D call: TRBD2 (6 bases). This CDR3 contains 14 residues. CDR1 and CDR2 from the germline V gene are WNHNN and SYGVQD (reference sequence). With 5 bases removed from V and 6 bases from J, the gap between germline ends came to 15 bases. CDR3 loop: CASSKLEGRDTQYF. The CDR3 region has the DNA TGCGCCAGCAGTAAGTTGGAGGGTCGGGATACGCAGTATTTT.

The genes are TRBV10-1 and TRBJ2-3; D is unclear. Trimming removed 8 bases at V and 2 bases at J, with 14 bases between. The CDR3 is made up of 14 amino acids. Germline loops: CDR1 WNHNN, CDR2 SYGVQD (reference sequence). DNA for the CDR3: TGCGCCAGCTCGGTCAGGTCGGCCACAGATACGCAGTATTTT. As protein: CASSVRSATDTQYF.

The chain joins TRBV12-5 to TRBJ1-2, with D possibly TRBD1 on 5 matching bases. The V gene's germline CDR1 is LGHNT and CDR2 FRNRAP. The CDR3 totals 17 residues. V was shortened by 2 bases and J by 0 bases, with 16 bases between the two germline ends. The CDR3 loop is CASGLHPGKGANYGYTF. CDR3 in DNA: TGTGCTAGTGGTTTGCATCCAGGGAAGGGAGCTAACTATGGCTACACCTTC.

The chain employs TRBV21-1 and TRBJ2-7; TRBD2, the table's D call, was not compared with the DNA. TRBV21-1 is recorded as a pseudogene. The CDR3 contains 14 residues. This CDR3 is CASSKATRNYEQYF. CDR3 nucleotides: TGTGCCAGCAGCAAAGCGACTAGGAACTACGAGCAGTACTTC.

The chain carries TRBV5-1 and TRBJ1-5, with 7 bases identical to TRBD1. Unmatched junction bases numbered 12, after V lost 6 bases and J lost 0 bases. Germline loops: CDR1 SGHRS, CDR2 YFSETQ. There are 17 residues in the CDR3. CDR3 in amino acids: CASKPSTGSDSNQPQHF. CDR3 nucleotides: TGCGCCAGCAAACCTTCGACAGGGTCAGATAGCAATCAGCCCCAGCATTTT.

This clone was found once. The V call is TRBV27, the J call TRBJ2-3; possibly TRBD2 for D (5 bases). V lost 2 bases, J lost 1 base, and 16 bases lay in between. Germline CDR1 MNHEY, CDR2 SMNVEV (reference sequence). This CDR3 region has 17 residues. The CDR3 protein is CASSLKSSWGRTDTQYF. The DNA of the CDR3 is TGTGCCAGCAGTTTAAAGTCTAGCTGGGGTCGCACAGATACGCAGTATTTT.

This clone turned up a few times. This sequence joins TRBV19 and TRBJ1-4, with D possibly matching TRBD1 (6 bases). The germline V gene has CDR1 LNHDA and CDR2 SQIVND (reference sequence). V was trimmed by 5 bases and J by 6 bases, leaving 10 bases between them. This CDR3 is 13 amino acids long. The CDR3 protein is CASSRDTYEKLFF. The CDR3 coding sequence is TGTGCCAGTAGTCGGGACACCTATGAAAAACTGTTTTTT.

This rearrangement joins TRBV6-6 to TRBJ2-2; 9 nucleotides match TRBD1. After removal of 6 bases from V and 4 bases from J, the junction contained 3 bases not matched to a gene. This CDR3 is built from 14 residues. Germline CDR1 is MNHNY and CDR2 is SVGAGI (reference sequence). The CDR3 coding sequence is TGTGCCAGCAGGGACAGGGGAAGCACCGGGGAGCTGTTTTTT. This encodes CASRDRGSTGELFF.

The CDR3 reads CASTFDRANMNTEAFF. The CDR3 DNA reads as TGTGCCAGCACCTTCGACAGGGCGAACATGAACACTGAAGCTTTCTTT. The gene calls are TRBV11-1 and TRBJ1-1; 7 positions match TRBD1. V was pared by 7 bases and J by 0 bases, with 11 bases of the junction left unmatched. Germline CDR1 reads SGHAT; CDR2 reads FQDESV (reference sequence). CDR3 length: 16 residues.

This chain links TRBV27 with TRBJ2-7; TRBD2 agrees at 9 bases. Germline-derived CDR1 and CDR2 are MNHEY and SMNVEV (reference sequence). The CDR3 contains 15 residues. With 2 bases clipped from V and 2 bases from J, the junction kept 4 bases outside the gene matches. CDR3 DNA: TGTGCCAGCAGTTTAAGTAGCGGGGGTACCTACGAGCAGTACTTC. Translating it yields CASSLSSGGTYEQYF.

J is TRBJ1-3 and V is TRBV6-6; a possible D gene is TRBD1 (6 bases). This CDR3 region has 16 residues. Germline values: CDR1 MNHNY, CDR2 SVGAGI (reference sequence). Trimming took off 4 bases at V and 0 bases at J, with 13 bases between the two ends. As DNA, the CDR3 is TGTGCCAGCAGTTCCGGGACAATAATCTCTGGAAACACCATATATTTT. The encoded protein is CASSSGTIISGNTIYF.

This clone showed up just once. This chain links TRBV5-8 with TRBJ1-5; TRBD1 might be the D (6 bases). There are 12 residues in the CDR3. The germline V gene has CDR1 SGHTS and CDR2 YDEGEE. In DNA, the CDR3 is TGTGCGGGGGGGCTTGTGAATCAGCCCCAGCATTTT. Its translation is CAGGLVNQPQHF.

V and J are TRBV7-9 and TRBJ1-4; possible D gene TRBD1, 5 bases. The ends were cut back, 4 bases at V and 6 bases at J, with 12 bases in the middle. The CDR3 length is 14 residues. CDR1 and CDR2 from the germline V gene are SEHNR and FQNEAQ (reference sequence). The CDR3, as DNA: TGTGCCAGCAGCTATGGGGGGAACGATGAAAAACTGTTTTTT. Translation gives CASSYGGNDEKLFF.

The rearrangement joins TRBV6-1 to TRBJ2-2, with 10 bases that match TRBD1. This CDR3 comprises 14 residues. The V gene end was trimmed by 3 bases and the J gene end by 6 bases; junction bases not matched to a gene: 1. Germline-derived CDR1 and CDR2 are MNHNS and SASEGT. CDR3 amino acids: CASSDGTGAGELFF. CDR3 coding DNA: TGTGCCAGCAGTGACGGGACAGGGGCCGGGGAGCTGTTTTTT.